This T cell receptor (beta chain) was obtained from a study of shared clonotypes between healthy human individuals. V trimming: 4 bases; J trimming: 1 base; junction bases outside the gene matches: 4. This CDR3 is 17 amino acids long. Sorted subsets were amplified in replicate PCRs using 200 to 250 ng DNA, about 30,000 T cell genomes. The table came from immunoSEQ multiplex PCR; TCRdb's copy has only in-frame clones and leaves some out. The sample carries just over 95,000 clones, around 67% recorded once. This receptor was obtained from a young man in good health. The chain has TRBV5-3 and TRBJ2-2, with 13 positions matching TRBD2. Being an ORF, TRBV5-3 has a function that is uncertain. Material for sequencing was memory CD8+ T cells sorted from blood. Subset meaning: CD45RO+ cells pooled with CCR7-negative TemRA cells. CDR3 loop: CARSHRTSGRNTGELFF. CDR3 sequence (DNA): TGTGCCAGAAGCCATAGGACTAGCGGGAGGAACACCGGGGAGCTGTTTTTT.